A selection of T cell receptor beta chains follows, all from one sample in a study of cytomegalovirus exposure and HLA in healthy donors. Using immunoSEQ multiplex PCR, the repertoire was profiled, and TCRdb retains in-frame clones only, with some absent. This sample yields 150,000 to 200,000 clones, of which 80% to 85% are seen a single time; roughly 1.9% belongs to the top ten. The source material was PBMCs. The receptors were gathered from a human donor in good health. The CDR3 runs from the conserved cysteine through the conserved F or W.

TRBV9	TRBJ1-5	CASSRTGQDNQPQHF
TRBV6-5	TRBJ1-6	CASTGGLSPLHF
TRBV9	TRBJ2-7	CASSVTSGGYEQYF
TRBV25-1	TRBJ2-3	CASSDSSEPGGPDTQYF
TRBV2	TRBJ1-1	CASSQQGEGTEAFF
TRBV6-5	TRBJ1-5	CASSYTRRGQPQHF
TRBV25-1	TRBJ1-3	CASSEAGSAGNTIYF
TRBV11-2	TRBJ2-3	CASGPRDTQYF
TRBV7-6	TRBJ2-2	CASSLDTNTGELFF
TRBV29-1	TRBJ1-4	CSVLLGLQDEKLFF
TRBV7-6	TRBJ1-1	CASRVGGLNTEAFF
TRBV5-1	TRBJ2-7	CASSLNSLYEQYF
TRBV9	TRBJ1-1	CASSVLAGDTEAFF
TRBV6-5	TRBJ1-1	CASRGQVEAFF
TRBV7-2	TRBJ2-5	CASSLEGVMGETQYF
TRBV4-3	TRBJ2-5	CASRGEAGEPQETQYF
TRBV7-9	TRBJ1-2	CASSPGEWGYTF
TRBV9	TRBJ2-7	CASSVSQSVYEQYF
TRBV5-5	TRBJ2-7	CASSFGVREQYF
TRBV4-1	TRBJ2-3	CASSRPGLAGGRDTQYF
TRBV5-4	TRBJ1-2	CASSWDSAIGGYTF
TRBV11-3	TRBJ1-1	CASSRLPRMNTEAFF
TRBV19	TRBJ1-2	CASRDRGEDYGYTF